The 27 T cell receptor beta chains presented below share a single source sample, sequenced in a study of vaccination and CD4 T cells after COVID-19. Described treatment: roughly 10-day PBMC culture with coronavirus spike peptide pools or control peptides (ViraFEST assay). At the Johns Hopkins FTIC core, DNA taken from cultured CD4+ T cells was sequenced by way of the Oncomine TCR Beta short-read assay. Using its own MiXCR run on the PCR reads, TCRdb lists one record per CDR3 protein. Found here are 15,000 to 18,000 distinct CDR3 sequences, about half of them singletons; the top ten hold about 16%. Their antigens remain unidentified. The sequencing used CD4+ T cells from blood, cultured in vitro, collected before SARS-CoV-2 vaccination. Every receptor here comes from a human donor who had recovered from COVID-19.

The V call is TRBV24-1, the J call TRBJ2-3, with D perhaps being TRBD1 or TRBD2 (5 bases each). The CDR3 consists of 16 residues. The germline V gene encodes CDR1 KGHDR and CDR2 SFDVKD. Trimming removed 2 bases from V and 2 bases from J, with 13 bases in between. Written as DNA, the CDR3 is TGTGCCACCAGTGATTCCTCGGGACGACCCACAGATACGCAGTATTTT. The encoded protein is CATSDSSGRPTDTQYF.

This clonotype has just a few counts. V usage is TRBV6-1 and J usage is TRBJ2-1; 10 bases line up with TRBD2. Trimming took 6 bases from V and 1 from J; bases not matched to a gene: 9. In germline, CDR1 is MNHNS, CDR2 SASEGT. This CDR3 is built from 17 residues. Written as DNA, the CDR3 is TGTGCCAGCAGAGGGAGCGGGAGGGCCGGGTCCTACAATGAGCAGTTCTTC. It yields the protein CASRGSGRAGSYNEQFF.

This chain uses TRBV27 with TRBJ2-1; D is undetermined. Trimming cost V 5 bases and J 9 bases, with 14 bases left between them. Germline V gene sequence: CDR1 MNHEY, CDR2 SMNVEV (reference sequence). The CDR3 runs 13 residues. In DNA, the CDR3 is TGTGCCAGCAGTACATCTAGATTCACTGAGCAGTTCTTC. This encodes CASSTSRFTEQFF.

This clonotype showed up just a few times. The V call is TRBV2, the J call TRBJ2-2; D is possibly TRBD2 (6 bases). V dropped 6 bases and J dropped 5 bases, with 13 bases sitting between them. In germline, CDR1 is SNHLY, CDR2 FYNNEI. The CDR3 sequence is 14 residues long. The CDR3, as DNA: TGTGCCAGCAGCGGCGGACTAAGGACCGGGGAGCTGTTTTTT. Translating gives CASSGGLRTGELFF. The complete variable domain, with remaining parts taken from reference TRBV2 and TRBJ2-2, reads EPEVTQTPSHQVTQMGQEVILRCVPISNHLYFYWYRQILGQKVEFLVSFYNNEISEKSEIFDDQFSVERPDGSNFTLKIRSTKLEDSAMYFCASSGGLRTGELFFGEGSRLTVL.

The chain links TRBV20-1 to TRBJ2-3; TRBD2 might be the D (6 bases). CDR3 length: 15 residues. Between the trimmed V and J ends, which lost 0 bases and 1 base, there was a span of 11 bases. The germline gives CDR1 DFQATT, CDR2 SNEGSKA (reference sequence). The CDR3 reads CSARDLGGGTDTQYF. The DNA for the CDR3 is TGCAGTGCTAGAGATCTCGGGGGAGGCACAGATACGCAGTATTTT.

The chain carries TRBV27 and TRBJ2-7; 11 bases map to TRBD2. The V gene's germline CDR1 is MNHEY and CDR2 SMNVEV (reference sequence). Germline trimming cut 10 bases from V and 3 bases from J; bases unmatched to any gene: 5. This CDR3 spans 13 amino acids. The CDR3 region has the DNA TGTGCCACCAAGACTAGCGGGATCTACGAGCAGTACTTC. As protein: CATKTSGIYEQYF.

This chain uses TRBV6-1 with TRBJ2-7; D perhaps matches TRBD1 (5 bases). Germline V CDR1 and CDR2: MNHNS, SASEGT. The CDR3 is 15 amino acids. Deletions cut 2 bases from V and 1 base from J, with 12 bases between. The CDR3 DNA reads as TGTGCCAGCAGTGAAATGTGGGGCGCTTCCTACGAGCAGTACTTC. Protein: CASSEMWGASYEQYF.

The V and J genes are TRBV5-1 and TRBJ1-6; 10 nucleotides line up with TRBD1. Germline CDR1 SGHRS, CDR2 YFSETQ. This CDR3 spans 15 amino acids. The J segment lost 8 bases and the V segment lost 4 bases, leaving 6 bases of the junction unmatched. The CDR3 region is CASSPRQGADSPLHF. DNA of the CDR3: TGCGCCAGCAGCCCACGACAGGGGGCAGATTCACCCCTCCACTTT. Filled out from reference TRBV5-1 and TRBJ1-6, the complete variable domain reads KAGVTQTPRYLIKTRGQQVTLSCSPISGHRSVSWYQQTPGQGLQFLFEYFSETQRNKGNFPGRFSGRQFSNSRSEMNVSTLELGDSALYLCASSPRQGADSPLHFGNGTRLTVT.

This sequence joins TRBV7-8 and TRBJ2-7; 8 bases match TRBD2. The CDR3 spans 16 residues. CDR1 is SGHVS and CDR2 is FQNEAQ in the germline V gene. CDR3 protein: CVTTRNPSGGAYEQYF. For the CDR3, the DNA is TGTGTCACCACGCGGAATCCCAGCGGGGGTGCCTACGAGCAGTACTTC.

This clonotype was detected a few times. Germline is not matched at one junction end, which may reflect a read error. V usage is TRBV5-1 and J usage is TRBJ1-1; tentatively, D is TRBD1 (5 bases). The CDR3 contains 13 residues. Germline V gene sequence: CDR1 SGHRS, CDR2 YFSETQ. The CDR3 region is CASSLVGDALWKF. DNA of the CDR3: TGCGCCAGCAGCTTGGTGGGGGATGCCCTTTGGAAGTTT.

This clonotype has a handful of counts. The V and J genes are TRBV6-2 or TRBV6-3 and TRBJ2-5; possibly TRBD1 for D (5 bases). The CDR3 runs to 15 residues. Germline V gene sequence: CDR1 MNHEY, CDR2 SVGEGT. The V gene lost 0 bases and the J gene lost 0 bases, with 8 bases spanning the gap. In nucleotides, the CDR3 is TGTGCCAGCAGTTACTCGCTAGGGGACCAAGAGACCCAGTACTTC. It yields the protein CASSYSLGDQETQYF.

J is TRBJ2-1 and V is TRBV18; 8 nucleotides agree with TRBD1. The V gene end was trimmed by 3 bases and the J gene end by 3 bases; junction bases not matched to a gene: 4. The V gene's germline CDR1 is KGHSH and CDR2 LQKENI. This CDR3 is built from 15 residues. The DNA for the CDR3 is TGTGCCAGCTCACCTGGACAGGGTAACTACAATGAGCAGTTCTTC. It is translated as CASSPGQGNYNEQFF.

This chain links TRBV15 with TRBJ2-6, with unresolved D. CDR1 and CDR2 (germline): LNHNV, YYDKDF (reference sequence). With 0 bases removed from V and 0 bases from J, the gap between germline ends came to 12 bases. This CDR3 is 18 amino acids long. CDR3 residues: CATSRDLGSSSGANVLTF. CDR3 sequence (DNA): TGTGCCACCAGCAGAGATCTGGGCAGCAGCTCTGGGGCCAACGTCCTGACTTTC.

This clonotype showed up just a few times. V and J are TRBV7-8 and TRBJ1-1; a possible D gene is TRBD1 (6 bases). V lost 7 bases and J lost 1, with 13 bases in between. CDR1 SGHVS and CDR2 FQNEAQ come from the germline V gene. The CDR3 totals 14 residues. The CDR3 here is CASTGGAENTEAFF. Here the CDR3 DNA reads TGTGCCAGCACCGGGGGCGCTGAGAACACTGAAGCTTTCTTT.

The rearrangement uses TRBV30 and TRBJ2-3; tentative D call: TRBD1 (6 bases). Trimming took 4 bases from V and 0 from J, leaving 11 bases between them. CDR1 GTSNPN and CDR2 SVGIG come from the germline V gene (reference sequence). The CDR3 sequence is 14 residues long. Written as DNA, the CDR3 is TGTGCCTGGACCCAGGGGATAAGCACAGATACGCAGTATTTT. Its translation is CAWTQGISTDTQYF.

This clonotype was seen only a few times. The V call is TRBV6-5, the J call TRBJ2-3, with 7 bases fitting TRBD1. CDR3 size: 15 residues. CDR1 is MNHEY and CDR2 is SVGAGI in the germline V gene. V was clipped by 2 bases and J by 6 bases; unmatched bases: 8. CDR3 nucleotide sequence: TGTGCCAGCAGTTACACACAGGGGTCAGGGGATACGCAGTATTTT. It translates to CASSYTQGSGDTQYF.

This rearrangement joins TRBV7-2 to TRBJ1-2; 8 nucleotides line up with TRBD1. Germline CDR1 is SGHTA and CDR2 is FQGNSA. The CDR3 loop spans 15 amino acids. The V gene end was trimmed by 3 bases and the J gene end by 8 bases; junction bases not matched to a gene: 11. The CDR3 nucleotides read TGTGCCAGCAGCTTTCAGGGGGCGGCCTACTTGGGCTACACCTTC. It encodes CASSFQGAAYLGYTF.

This sequence joins TRBV18 and TRBJ2-3; the D is unclear. V was pared by 5 bases and J by 4 bases, with 7 bases between. The CDR3 sequence is 12 residues long. Looked up from germline, CDR1 is KGHSH and CDR2 is LQKENI. The CDR3 DNA follows: TGTGCCAGCTCAGTTTCGGCAGATACGCAGTATTTT. Protein sequence: CASSVSADTQYF. Supplemented by reference TRBV18 and TRBJ2-3, the full variable domain reads NAGVMQNPRHLVRRRGQEARLRCSPMKGHSHVYWYRQLPEEGLKFMVYLQKENIIDESGMPKERFSAEFPKEGPSILRIQQVVRGDSAAYFCASSVSADTQYFGPGTRLTVL.

The V gene is TRBV5-4, the J gene TRBJ1-2, with D possibly being TRBD1 (5 bases). Trimming cost V 3 bases and J 10 bases, with 13 bases left between them. Germline assignment: CDR1 SGHNT and CDR2 YYREEE (reference sequence). This CDR3 has 12 amino acids. The CDR3 nucleotides read TGTGCCAGCAGCTCCGACAGTTGGCTCTACACCTTC. Protein product: CASSSDSWLYTF.

J is TRBJ1-1 and V is TRBV2, with D possibly matching TRBD1 (5 bases). The CDR3 sequence is 12 residues long. CDR1 is SNHLY, CDR2 FYNNEI, per germline. The ends were cut back, 7 bases at V and 4 bases at J, with 10 bases in the middle. In DNA form, the CDR3 reads TGTGCCAGCAACGGTGACAGCACTGAAGCTTTCTTT. This encodes CASNGDSTEAFF.

As to this clonotype: A read error may account for a junction end that differs from germline. V gene TRBV24-1 combines with J gene TRBJ1-2, with 8 bases that match TRBD1. This CDR3 has 17 residues. CDR1 KGHDR and CDR2 SFDVKD come from the germline V gene. CDR3 sequence (DNA): TGTGCCACCAGTGATCCGGCTCCGGGACAGGATAACTATGACTACACCTTC. It specifies CATSDPAPGQDNYDYTF.

The CDR3 is CASSFRSSGRALEEQYF. In DNA, the CDR3 is TGTGCCAGCAGCTTTAGGTCTAGCGGGAGGGCCTTAGAAGAGCAGTACTTC. The chain combines TRBV7-9 with TRBJ2-7, with 12 bases that match TRBD2. CDR1 and CDR2 from the germline V gene are SEHNR and FQNEAQ (reference sequence). This CDR3 contains 17 residues. The V gene end was trimmed by 3 bases and the J gene end by 7 bases; junction bases not matched to a gene: 13. The complete variable domain, with remaining parts taken from reference TRBV7-9 and TRBJ2-7, reads DTGVSQNPRHKITKRGQNVTFRCDPISEHNRLYWYRQTLGQGPEFLTYFQNEAQLEKSRLLSDRFSAERPKGSFSTLEIQRTEQGDSAMYLCASSFRSSGRALEEQYFGPGTRLTVT.

The chain combines TRBV2 with TRBJ2-5; 7 nucleotides line up with TRBD1. V was pared by 7 bases and J by 0 bases, with 5 bases of the junction left unmatched. Germline V gives CDR1 SNHLY, CDR2 FYNNEI. The CDR3 is 14 residues long. The CDR3 is CASTWGQNQETQYF. In DNA, the CDR3 is TGTGCCAGCACTTGGGGACAGAACCAAGAGACCCAGTACTTC.

The chain uses TRBV20-1 and TRBJ2-7, with D hard to call. Germline V lookup: CDR1 DFQATT, CDR2 SNEGSKA (reference sequence). The CDR3 has 15 residues. V gave up 5 bases and J gave up 1 base, with 18 bases separating them. CDR3 coding DNA: TGCAGTGCTGGTCCCGACATTAGTGGGTCCTACGAGCAGTACTTC. Its translation: CSAGPDISGSYEQYF.

V gene TRBV20-1 combines with J gene TRBJ1-4; D perhaps matches TRBD1 (5 bases). The CDR3 runs to 12 residues. Germline values: CDR1 DFQATT, CDR2 SNEGSKA (reference sequence). Deletions cut 5 bases from V and 7 bases from J, with 11 bases between. CDR3 region: CSAWWGVEKLFF. The CDR3 DNA follows: TGCAGTGCTTGGTGGGGGGTTGAAAAACTGTTTTTT.

The rearrangement uses TRBV5-1 and TRBJ2-7, with 9 bases matching TRBD1. This CDR3 is built from 15 residues. The germline CDR1 and CDR2 sequences are SGHRS and YFSETQ. The V gene end was trimmed by 1 base and the J gene end by 5 bases; junction bases not matched to a gene: 7. The CDR3 nucleotides are TGCGCCAGCAGCTTGATGGGACAGGGCAGGCACGAGCAGTACTTC. It yields the protein CASSLMGQGRHEQYF.

The chain is built from TRBV11-2 and TRBJ2-7, with 14 bases lining up with TRBD2. Germline CDR1 reads SGHAT; CDR2 reads FQNNGV. The CDR3 has 17 amino acids. J was trimmed by 4 bases and V by 3 bases; bases with no gene match: 8. The CDR3 region is CASSLGGLAGGMYEQYF. The CDR3 coding sequence is TGTGCCAGCAGCTTGGGAGGACTAGCGGGAGGCATGTACGAGCAGTACTTC.